Detailed here is one T cell receptor beta chain. The antigen is not known. The CDR3 length is 16 residues. The germline CDR1 and CDR2 sequences are SNHLY and FYNNEI. V lost 6 bases to trimming and J lost 1 base; unmatched junction nucleotides: 5. TCRdb keeps only in-frame clones here, not all; method: immunoSEQ multiplex PCR. Seen here are roughly 70,000 clones, roughly 78% observed once, and the top ten hold 1.5% to 2%. Untouched CD4+ T cells were bead-isolated from PBMC at 95% to 98% purity. The data were obtained in a study of T cell repertoires and HLA-DP antigens. Study-wide background: In vitro CD4+ alloreactivity was against HeLa-presented HLA-DP.

The sample was CD4+ T cells from PBMCs. The V and J genes are TRBV2 and TRBJ2-3; TRBD2 matches at 12 bases. The clonotype was recovered from a man between 60 and 75 years old in good health and CMV-seronegative. The CDR3 is CASRRLAGDRTDTQYF. The CDR3 region has the DNA TGTGCCAGCAGGCGACTAGCGGGGGACCGCACAGATACGCAGTATTTT.